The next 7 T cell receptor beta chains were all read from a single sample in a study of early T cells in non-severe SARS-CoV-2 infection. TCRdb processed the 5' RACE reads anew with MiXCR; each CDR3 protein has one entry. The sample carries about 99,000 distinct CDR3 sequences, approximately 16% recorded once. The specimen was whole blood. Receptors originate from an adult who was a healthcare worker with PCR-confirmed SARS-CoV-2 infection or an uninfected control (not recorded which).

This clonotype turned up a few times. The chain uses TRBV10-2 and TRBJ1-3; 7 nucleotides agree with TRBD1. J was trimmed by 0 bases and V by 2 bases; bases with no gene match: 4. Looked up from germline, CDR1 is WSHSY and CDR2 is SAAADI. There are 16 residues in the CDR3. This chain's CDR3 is CASSERGRISGNTIYF. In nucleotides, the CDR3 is TGCGCCAGCAGTGAGAGGGGGCGCATCTCTGGAAACACCATATATTTT.

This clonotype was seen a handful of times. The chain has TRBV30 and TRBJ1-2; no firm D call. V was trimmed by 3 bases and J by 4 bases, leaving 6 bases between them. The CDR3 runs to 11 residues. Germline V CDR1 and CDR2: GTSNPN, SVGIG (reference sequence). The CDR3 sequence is CAWRRGYGYTF. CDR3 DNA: TGTGCCTGGAGAAGAGGCTATGGCTACACCTTC.

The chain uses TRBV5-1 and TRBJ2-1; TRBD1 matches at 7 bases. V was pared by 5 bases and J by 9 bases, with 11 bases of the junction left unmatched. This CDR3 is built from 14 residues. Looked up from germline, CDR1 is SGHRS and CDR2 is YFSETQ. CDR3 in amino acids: CASSSDRVYSEQFF. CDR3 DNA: TGCGCCAGCAGTTCTGACAGGGTATATTCTGAGCAGTTCTTC.

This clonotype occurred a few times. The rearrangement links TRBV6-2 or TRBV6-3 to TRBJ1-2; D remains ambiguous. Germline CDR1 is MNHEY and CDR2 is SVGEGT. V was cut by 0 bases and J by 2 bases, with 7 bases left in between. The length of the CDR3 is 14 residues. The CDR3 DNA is TGTGCCAGCAGTTACTCAACAAGCAACTATGGCTACACCTTC. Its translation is CASSYSTSNYGYTF.

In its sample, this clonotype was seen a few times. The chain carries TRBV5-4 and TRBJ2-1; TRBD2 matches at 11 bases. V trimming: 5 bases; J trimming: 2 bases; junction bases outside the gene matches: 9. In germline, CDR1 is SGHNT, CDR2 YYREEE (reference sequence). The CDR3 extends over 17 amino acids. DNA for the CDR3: TGTGCCAGCAGTCTAGCGGGAGGAGAGGGCGCCTACAATGAGCAGTTCTTC. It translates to CASSLAGGEGAYNEQFF.

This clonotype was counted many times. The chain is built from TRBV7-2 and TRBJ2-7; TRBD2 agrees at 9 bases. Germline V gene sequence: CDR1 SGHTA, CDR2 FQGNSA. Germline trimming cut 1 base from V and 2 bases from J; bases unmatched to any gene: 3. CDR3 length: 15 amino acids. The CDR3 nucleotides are TGTGCCAGCAGCTTAGAAATAGCGGGAGCCTACGAGCAGTACTTC. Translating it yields CASSLEIAGAYEQYF.

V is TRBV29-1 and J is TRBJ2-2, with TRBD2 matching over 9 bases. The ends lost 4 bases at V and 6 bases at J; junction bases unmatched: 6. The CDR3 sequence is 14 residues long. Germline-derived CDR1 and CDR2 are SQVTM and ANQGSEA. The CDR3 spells CSVVSGSLAGELFF. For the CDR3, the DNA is TGCAGCGTTGTTAGCGGGAGCTTGGCCGGGGAGCTGTTTTTT.